What follows are 27 T cell receptor beta chains derived from one specimen sequenced in a study of blood T cell repertoires in COVID-19. The repertoire was sequenced with immunoSEQ multiplex PCR; TCRdb's copy has only in-frame clones and lacks some. The sample has roughly 410,000 clones, around 87% seen once. Sample: peripheral blood. The receptors derive from a woman aged 55 to 70 with COVID-19, enrolled during active disease.

This chain connects TRBV4-1 to TRBJ1-2; 8 nucleotides agree with TRBD1. Germline trimming cut 1 base from V and 4 bases from J; bases unmatched to any gene: 17. The CDR3 spans 19 residues. Germline V gives CDR1 MGHRA, CDR2 YSYEKL. CDR3 in amino acids: CASSQAVARPGQAIYGYTF. The CDR3 DNA is TGCGCCAGCAGCCAAGCGGTAGCTCGACCGGGACAGGCGATCTATGGCTACACCTTC.

This sequence joins TRBV5-3 and TRBJ2-4; no clear D. TRBV5-3 is an ORF, with its function uncertain. V was clipped by 2 bases and J by 2 bases, with 17 bases between them. The CDR3 contains 17 residues. For the CDR3, the DNA is TGTGCCAGAAGCTTCCTTCCCCCTGGGCAGTCCAAAAACATTCAGTACTTC. This translates into CARSFLPPGQSKNIQYF.

The chain has TRBV18 and TRBJ1-2, with D unclear. The CDR3 runs 14 residues. V shed 3 bases and J shed 5 bases, with 13 bases lying between them. The V gene's germline CDR1 is KGHSH and CDR2 LQKENI. The CDR3 nucleotides read TGTGCCAGCTCACCCCCAGGTTCTCTTTATGGCTACACCTTC. Its translation is CASSPPGSLYGYTF.

The chain employs TRBV2 and TRBJ1-2; 11 bases match TRBD1. The CDR3 loop spans 15 amino acids. The germline gives CDR1 SNHLY, CDR2 FYNNEI. With 6 bases clipped from V and 8 bases from J, the junction kept 11 bases outside the gene matches. In DNA, the CDR3 is TGTGCCAGCAGGGGAGGGACAGGGGGAACGGACGGCTACACCTTC. It translates to CASRGGTGGTDGYTF.

The rearrangement uses TRBV10-2 and TRBJ1-1, with D perhaps TRBD1 (6 bases). Germline-derived CDR1 and CDR2 are WSHSY and SAAADI. The CDR3 contains 12 residues. The V end was cut by 6 bases, the J end by 7 bases, with 12 bases between. The CDR3 DNA reads TGCGCCAGCAGCGGGGAAGGGGGTGAAGCTTTCTTT. This translates into CASSGEGGEAFF.

The chain joins TRBV5-4 to TRBJ2-7; 9 bases align to TRBD1. This CDR3 is built from 15 residues. The germline V gene encodes CDR1 SGHNT and CDR2 YYREEE (reference sequence). Trimming took 0 bases from V and 4 from J; bases not matched to a gene: 5. DNA of the CDR3: TGTGCCAGCAGCTTGGGGGGACAGGGCAAATACGAGCAGTACTTC. It is translated as CASSLGGQGKYEQYF.

The sample holds one count of this clone. The chain recombines TRBV7-9 with TRBJ2-7; TRBD1 might be the D (6 bases). Per germline, CDR1 SEHNR and CDR2 FQNEAQ (reference sequence). The CDR3 contains 13 residues. V lost 4 bases, J lost 1 base, and 8 bases lay in between. The CDR3: CASSYGQSYEQYF. Written as DNA, the CDR3 is TGTGCCAGCAGCTATGGACAGTCCTACGAGCAGTACTTC.

This rearrangement joins TRBV29-1 to TRBJ1-2; TRBD1 matches 10 bases. The CDR3 has 14 amino acids. Germline assignment: CDR1 SQVTM and CDR2 ANQGSEA. V gave up 4 bases and J gave up 4 bases; unmatched junction bases: 6. CDR3 loop: CSVATGQGSYGYTF. In nucleotides, the CDR3 is TGCAGCGTTGCTACGGGACAGGGGAGCTATGGCTACACCTTC.

The chain combines TRBV6-5 with TRBJ1-3; D call uncertain. Trimming pared 6 bases from V and 0 bases from J, leaving 12 bases between. The CDR3 is 15 amino acids. Per the germline V gene, CDR1 is MNHEY and CDR2 is SVGAGI. The CDR3 sequence: CASSPRANSGNTIYF. DNA of the CDR3: TGTGCCAGCAGCCCGCGAGCAAACTCTGGAAACACCATATATTTT.

The chain joins TRBV19 to TRBJ2-2, with TRBD2 identical over 10 bases. CDR1 LNHDA and CDR2 SQIVND come from the germline V gene (reference sequence). The V and J ends lost 7 bases and 3 bases, in that order; junction bases with no gene match: 11. The CDR3 runs 17 residues. The CDR3 DNA is TGTGCCAGTAACGCACCGGGACTAGCGAGCTACACCGGGGAGCTGTTTTTT. Translation: CASNAPGLASYTGELFF.

The chain joins TRBV6-5 to TRBJ1-1, with D unclear. The CDR3 has 14 residues. The germline gives CDR1 MNHEY, CDR2 SVGAGI. V was shortened by 6 bases and J by 7 bases, with 18 bases between the two germline ends. CDR3 in DNA: TGTGCCAGCAGAGACCGGGGAGGGAAAGGTGAAGCTTTCTTT. It translates to CASRDRGGKGEAFF.

This chain links TRBV7-9 with TRBJ1-4; 9 bases are shared with TRBD1. From germline, CDR1 is SEHNR and CDR2 FQNEAQ (reference sequence). The CDR3 runs to 15 residues. Germline trimming cut 0 bases from V and 7 bases from J; bases unmatched to any gene: 3. The CDR3: CASSLATGGGEKLFF. CDR3 nucleotide sequence: TGTGCCAGCAGCTTAGCGACAGGGGGTGGTGAAAAACTGTTTTTT.

The V gene is TRBV27, the J gene TRBJ2-1; no reliable D call. The germline V and J ends were trimmed by 6 bases and 5 bases, with 11 bases remaining between them. The CDR3 runs to 13 residues. The germline CDR1 and CDR2 sequences are MNHEY and SMNVEV (reference sequence). Written as DNA, the CDR3 is TGTGCCAGCAGCCCCCCTTTCGACAATGAGCAGTTCTTC. This translates into CASSPPFDNEQFF.

The chain carries TRBV6-5 and TRBJ1-2, with unresolved D. Trimming cost V 8 bases and J 4 bases, with 11 bases left between them. This CDR3 region has 12 residues. Germline V gene data show CDR1 as MNHEY and CDR2 as SVGAGI. This chain's CDR3 is CASRRGSYGYTF. The CDR3 DNA reads as TGTGCCAGCCGACGAGGAAGCTATGGCTACACCTTC.

The chain joins TRBV5-4 to TRBJ1-2; D not resolved. The germline CDR1 and CDR2 sequences are SGHNT and YYREEE (reference sequence). The CDR3 loop spans 14 amino acids. Trimming cost V 0 bases and J 4 bases, with 10 bases left between them. The CDR3 is CASSLGGRAYGYTF. The CDR3 DNA reads TGTGCCAGCAGCTTGGGCGGCAGAGCCTATGGCTACACCTTC.

The genes are TRBV7-6 and TRBJ2-1; maybe TRBD2 (5 bases). Germline V CDR1 and CDR2: SGHVS, FNYEAQ. V lost 1 base and J 6 bases, leaving 19 bases between the germline ends. The CDR3 totals 17 residues. CDR3 residues: CASSLDLALDSGNEQFF. As DNA, the CDR3 is TGTGCCAGCAGCTTAGATCTAGCTCTTGACTCCGGCAATGAGCAGTTCTTC.

The chain is built from TRBV3-1 (or the pseudogene TRBV3-2) and TRBJ2-5; maybe TRBD1 (6 bases). V shed 4 bases and J shed 4 bases, with 19 bases lying between them. Germline V lookup: CDR1 LGHDT, CDR2 YNNKEL (reference sequence). There are 16 residues in the CDR3. Here the CDR3 DNA reads TGTGCCAGCAGCCCGACCATGGGGCAGGGGATAGAGACCCAGTACTTC. Its protein is CASSPTMGQGIETQYF.

The chain employs TRBV5-8 and TRBJ2-3; tentatively, D is TRBD2 (6 bases). Per the germline V gene, CDR1 is SGHTS and CDR2 is YDEGEE. This CDR3 region has 16 residues. Trimming removed 0 bases at V and 0 bases at J, with 11 bases between. The CDR3 DNA reads as TGTGCCAGCAGCTTGGCACTAGGGACTAGCACAGATACGCAGTATTTT. As protein: CASSLALGTSTDTQYF.

The V call is TRBV5-1, the J call TRBJ1-1; 12 bases map to TRBD1. V trimming: 0 bases; J trimming: 6 bases; junction bases outside the gene matches: 12. Germline V gene lookup returns CDR1 SGHRS and CDR2 YFSETQ. The CDR3 is made up of 18 amino acids. This CDR3 reads CASSLAPGTGGRRAEAFF. The DNA for the CDR3 is TGCGCCAGCAGCTTGGCCCCAGGGACAGGGGGCCGGAGGGCTGAAGCTTTCTTT.

This clone turned up a few times. This chain links TRBV5-4 with TRBJ2-2, with TRBD2 identical over 10 bases. The junction had 4 bases not matched to a gene; V was cut back by 0 bases and J by 2 bases. Per the germline V gene, CDR1 is SGHNT and CDR2 is YYREEE (reference sequence). The CDR3 totals 17 residues. CDR3 bases: TGTGCCAGCAGCTTGGCCTTACTAGCGGGAAACACCGGGGAGCTGTTTTTT. It translates to CASSLALLAGNTGELFF.

This chain connects TRBV9 to TRBJ2-5; D may be TRBD2 (5 bases). The V end was cut by 2 bases, the J end by 4 bases, with 12 bases between. The CDR3 length is 14 residues. Germline assignment: CDR1 SGDLS and CDR2 YYNGEE. The chain's CDR3 is CASSVGGSLETQYF. Here the CDR3 DNA reads TGTGCCAGCAGCGTCGGAGGTTCATTAGAGACCCAGTACTTC. The variable domain in full, completed from reference TRBV9 and TRBJ2-5, reads DSGVTQTPKHLITATGQRVTLRCSPRSGDLSVYWYQQSLDQGLQFLIQYYNGEERAKGNILERFSAQQFPDLHSELNLSSLELGDSALYFCASSVGGSLETQYFGPGTRLLVL.

The gene calls are TRBV7-6 and TRBJ1-2, with D possibly TRBD1 on 5 matching bases. Trimming stripped 3 bases from V and 2 bases from J, with 19 bases between. This CDR3 comprises 17 residues. Germline assignment: CDR1 SGHVS and CDR2 FNYEAQ. This CDR3 reads CASSFLRTGTTNYGYTF. DNA for the CDR3: TGTGCCAGCAGCTTCCTTCGAACAGGCACAACGAACTATGGCTACACCTTC.

The J gene is TRBJ1-2, the V gene TRBV6-5; D call uncertain. V was cut by 0 bases and J by 4 bases, with 15 bases left in between. Germline V CDR1 and CDR2: MNHEY, SVGAGI. The CDR3 is 16 amino acids. The CDR3 DNA follows: TGTGCCAGCAGTTACTCGCAGGTCAAGGCCCTCTATGGCTACACCTTC. This codes for CASSYSQVKALYGYTF.

J is TRBJ1-3 and V is TRBV6-1; D is unclear. Germline-derived CDR1 and CDR2 are MNHNS and SASEGT. CDR3 size: 15 residues. Trimming took 3 bases from V and 4 from J, leaving 13 bases between them. CDR3 amino acids: CASSDRRAGGNTIYF. The CDR3 DNA is TGTGCCAGCAGTGACCGTAGAGCGGGGGGAAACACCATATATTTT.

V gene TRBV15 combines with J gene TRBJ1-6, with a weak D call TRBD1 (5 bases). V was clipped by 0 bases and J by 7 bases, with 16 bases between them. The CDR3 loop spans 17 amino acids. CDR1 is LNHNV and CDR2 is YYDKDF in the germline V gene (reference sequence). CDR3: CATSRDRGEPTNSPLHF. Here the CDR3 DNA reads TGTGCCACCAGCAGAGATCGGGGGGAACCTACGAATTCACCCCTCCACTTT. The full variable domain, its missing parts supplied by reference TRBV15 and TRBJ1-6, is DAMVIQNPRYQVTQFGKPVTLSCSQTLNHNVMYWYQQKSSQAPKLLFHYYDKDFNNEADTPDNFQSRRPNTSFCFLDIRSPGLGDTAMYLCATSRDRGEPTNSPLHFGNGTRLTVT.

The chain links TRBV5-1 to TRBJ1-4, with D tentatively TRBD1 (6 bases). Germline-derived CDR1 and CDR2 are SGHRS and YFSETQ. V lost 4 bases to trimming and J lost 8 bases, with 18 bases between them. The CDR3 has 15 amino acids. CDR3 coding DNA: TGCGCCAGCAGCCCTGGGGGCAGGGTCCGGGAAAAACTGTTTTTT. Translated: CASSPGGRVREKLFF. Combining the CDR3 with reference TRBV5-1 and TRBJ1-4 gives the whole variable domain KAGVTQTPRYLIKTRGQQVTLSCSPISGHRSVSWYQQTPGQGLQFLFEYFSETQRNKGNFPGRFSGRQFSNSRSEMNVSTLELGDSALYLCASSPGGRVREKLFFGSGTQLSVL.

The chain employs TRBV10-3 and TRBJ1-1; the D gene is possibly TRBD1 (6 bases). The CDR3 totals 18 residues. With 2 bases removed from V and 2 bases from J, the gap between germline ends came to 21 bases. Germline V CDR1 and CDR2: ENHRY, SYGVKD. CDR3 sequence reads: CAISETQRAQGRNTEAFF. The CDR3 DNA reads TGTGCCATCAGTGAGACCCAGAGAGCACAGGGCCGTAACACTGAAGCTTTCTTT.